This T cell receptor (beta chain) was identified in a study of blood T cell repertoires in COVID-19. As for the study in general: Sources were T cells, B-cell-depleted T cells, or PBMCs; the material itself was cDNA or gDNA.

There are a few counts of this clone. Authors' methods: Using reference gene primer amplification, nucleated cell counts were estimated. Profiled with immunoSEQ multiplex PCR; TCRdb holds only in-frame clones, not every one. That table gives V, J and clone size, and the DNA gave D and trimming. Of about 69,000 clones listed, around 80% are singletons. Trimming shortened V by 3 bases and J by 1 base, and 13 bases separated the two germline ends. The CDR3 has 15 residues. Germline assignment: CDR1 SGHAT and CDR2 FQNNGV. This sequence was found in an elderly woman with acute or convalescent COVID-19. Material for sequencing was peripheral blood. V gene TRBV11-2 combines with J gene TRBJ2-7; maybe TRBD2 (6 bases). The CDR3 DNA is TGTGCCAGCAGCTTCGAAGGCGGGAAGTCCTACGAGCAGTACTTC. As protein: CASSFEGGKSYEQYF.